The 21 T cell receptor beta chains below all came from one sample that was sequenced in a study of blood T cell repertoires in COVID-19. The protocol was immunoSEQ multiplex PCR, while the TCRdb copy is restricted to in-frame clones and leaves out a portion. Altogether about 210,000 clones are present, 70% to 90% being singletons, with the ten largest covering roughly 1.5%. The sequenced sample was peripheral blood. The receptors originated from a man aged 18 to 30 with active or convalescent COVID-19.

The rearrangement uses TRBV15 and TRBJ2-2, with D maybe TRBD2 (5 bases). V gave up 1 base and J gave up 3 bases, with 6 bases separating them. Germline V gene lookup returns CDR1 LNHNV and CDR2 YYDKDF (reference sequence). The CDR3 covers 14 residues. The CDR3 spells CATSRVGDTGELFF. The CDR3 nucleotides read TGTGCCACCAGCAGAGTGGGAGACACCGGGGAGCTGTTTTTT. Using reference TRBV15 and TRBJ2-2 for the parts outside the CDR3, the full variable domain is DAMVIQNPRYQVTQFGKPVTLSCSQTLNHNVMYWYQQKSSQAPKLLFHYYDKDFNNEADTPDNFQSRRPNTSFCFLDIRSPGLGDTAMYLCATSRVGDTGELFFGEGSRLTVL.

The J gene is TRBJ2-7, the V gene TRBV5-1; TRBD2 matches 9 bases. Germline CDR1 and CDR2: SGHRS and YFSETQ. This CDR3 is 15 amino acids long. The V segment lost 0 bases and the J segment 4 bases; nucleotides outside the gene matches: 5. The CDR3 bases are TGCGCCAGCAGCTTGGAGGTAGCGGGAGCTTACGAGCAGTACTTC. Its translation is CASSLEVAGAYEQYF.

The rearrangement joins TRBV5-1 to TRBJ1-1; a possible D gene is TRBD1 (6 bases). Between the trimmed V and J ends, which lost 0 bases and 0 bases, there was a span of 9 bases. Germline CDR1 SGHRS, CDR2 YFSETQ. This CDR3 contains 15 residues. CDR3 sequence (DNA): TGCGCCAGCAGCTTGGCTGGGGGCGTGAACACTGAAGCTTTCTTT. Translation: CASSLAGGVNTEAFF.

The V gene is TRBV6-4, the J gene TRBJ2-1; D may be TRBD2 (5 bases). Trimming removed 3 bases from V and 4 bases from J, with 7 bases in between. Germline-derived CDR1 and CDR2 are MRHNA and SNTAGT. This CDR3 has 13 residues. CDR3 in DNA: TGTGCCAGCAGTGAGCAGCGGTACAATGAGCAGTTCTTC. Translating it yields CASSEQRYNEQFF.

The V call is TRBV7-8, the J call TRBJ1-3; 7 positions agree with TRBD1. The CDR3 spans 17 residues. The V gene's germline CDR1 is SGHVS and CDR2 FQNEAQ. Germline trimming cut 1 base from V and 0 bases from J; bases unmatched to any gene: 6. CDR3 coding DNA: TGTGCCAGCAGCTTAGAGAGGCGACAGGGCTCTGGAAACACCATATATTTT. As protein: CASSLERRQGSGNTIYF.

The V gene is TRBV9, the J gene TRBJ2-4, with 7 bases lining up with TRBD2. This CDR3 is built from 18 residues. V trimming: 4 bases; J trimming: 0 bases; junction bases outside the gene matches: 13. The germline V gene has CDR1 SGDLS and CDR2 YYNGEE. The CDR3: CASSPRSWAGAAKNIQYF. The CDR3 coding sequence is TGTGCCAGCAGCCCCCGTTCGTGGGCGGGAGCAGCCAAAAACATTCAGTACTTC.

This rearrangement joins TRBV11-2 to TRBJ1-4; D call uncertain. There are 14 residues in the CDR3. V lost 4 bases, J lost 7 bases, and 13 bases lay in between. The germline gives CDR1 SGHAT, CDR2 FQNNGV. For the CDR3, the DNA is TGTGCCAGCAGCTCAGCACTATTACCTGAAAAACTGTTTTTT. The encoded protein is CASSSALLPEKLFF. Together with reference TRBV11-2 and TRBJ1-4, the CDR3 gives the full variable domain: EAGVAQSPRYKIIEKRQSVAFWCNPISGHATLYWYQQILGQGPKLLIQFQNNGVVDDSQLPKDRFSAERLKGVDSTLKIQPAKLEDSAVYLCASSSALLPEKLFFGSGTQLSVL.

The rearrangement links TRBV5-8 to TRBJ2-7; D might be TRBD2 (6 bases). The V end was cut by 6 bases, the J end by 3 bases, with 16 bases between. The length of the CDR3 is 14 residues. CDR1 SGHTS and CDR2 YDEGEE come from the germline V gene. The DNA of the CDR3 is TGTGCCAGCATCATGCTTCGGGGGTACTACGAGCAGTACTTC. It specifies CASIMLRGYYEQYF. Supplemented by reference TRBV5-8 and TRBJ2-7, the full variable domain reads EAGVTQSPTHLIKTRGQQATLRCSPISGHTSVYWYQQALGLGLQFLLWYDEGEERNRGNFPPRFSGRQFPNYSSELNVNALELEDSALYLCASIMLRGYYEQYFGPGTRLTVT.

This chain joins TRBV2 and TRBJ1-3; D is unclear. Trimming stripped 4 bases from V and 0 bases from J, with 4 bases between. The V gene's germline CDR1 is SNHLY and CDR2 FYNNEI. The CDR3 has 13 residues. The CDR3 DNA follows: TGTGCCAGCAGTGCCCGCTCTGGAAACACCATATATTTT. It yields the protein CASSARSGNTIYF. Complete variable domain (other parts from reference TRBV2 and TRBJ1-3): EPEVTQTPSHQVTQMGQEVILRCVPISNHLYFYWYRQILGQKVEFLVSFYNNEISEKSEIFDDQFSVERPDGSNFTLKIRSTKLEDSAMYFCASSARSGNTIYFGEGSWLTVV.

This clone was detected once. CDR3 in DNA: TGTGCCAGCATCCCGACAGAGAACACTGAAGCTTTCTTT. Amino acid sequence: CASIPTENTEAFF. This sequence joins TRBV28 and TRBJ1-1; maybe TRBD1 (5 bases). Germline loops: CDR1 MDHEN, CDR2 SYDVKM. The ends were cut back, 7 bases at V and 1 base at J, with 10 bases in the middle. The CDR3 totals 13 residues.

The chain couples TRBV10-2 to TRBJ2-2; possible D gene TRBD2, 6 bases. V was pared by 7 bases and J by 2 bases, with 23 bases between. Per the germline V gene, CDR1 is WSHSY and CDR2 is SAAADI. The CDR3 consists of 18 residues. The CDR3, as DNA: TGCGCCAGCACCGGGTTTCAACCCGGGACTCTAAACACCGGGGAGCTGTTTTTT. Translating gives CASTGFQPGTLNTGELFF.

In regard to this clone: The sample holds other DNA sequences that translate to the same CDR3. This chain joins TRBV28 and TRBJ1-5, with unresolved D. V was pared by 2 bases and J by 6 bases, with 5 bases between. This CDR3 is 12 amino acids long. Germline V gene lookup returns CDR1 MDHEN and CDR2 SYDVKM. The CDR3 is CASSLPGQPQHF. CDR3 DNA: TGTGCCAGCAGTTTACCGGGTCAGCCCCAGCATTTT.

The chain couples TRBV12-3 or TRBV12-4 to TRBJ1-2; the D gene is possibly TRBD1 (5 bases). V was clipped by 10 bases and J by 8 bases, with 20 bases between them. The CDR3 covers 13 residues. CDR3 DNA sequence: TGTGCCACCCGTTGGGGCTTTGGGTTGGGCTACACCTTC. It translates to CATRWGFGLGYTF.

In DNA, the CDR3 is TGTGCCAGTAAGGAAGTACAGTCCTATGGCTACACCTTC. Protein: CASKEVQSYGYTF. The chain links TRBV19 to TRBJ1-2; D ambiguous. The CDR3 is made up of 13 amino acids. V was trimmed by 7 bases and J by 4 bases, leaving 13 bases between them. The V gene's germline CDR1 is LNHDA and CDR2 SQIVND (reference sequence).

This clone has a single count. The V call is TRBV28, the J call TRBJ1-2, with 7 bases matching TRBD1. The ends lost 7 bases at V and 1 base at J; junction bases unmatched: 12. The V gene's germline CDR1 is MDHEN and CDR2 SYDVKM. The CDR3 loop spans 16 amino acids. The CDR3 DNA sequence: TGTGCCAGCACCCCCTCAAAGGGGGCGCATAACTATGGCTACACCTTC. Amino acid sequence: CASTPSKGAHNYGYTF.

The chain links TRBV11-1 to TRBJ1-1; D is uncertain. The CDR3 totals 16 residues. The ends were cut back, 5 bases at V and 4 bases at J, with 20 bases in the middle. The V gene's germline CDR1 is SGHAT and CDR2 FQDESV (reference sequence). The CDR3 spells CASSRLGPPGVTEAFF. The DNA of the CDR3 is TGTGCCAGCAGCCGGCTCGGCCCCCCGGGAGTCACTGAAGCTTTCTTT.

The chain carries TRBV19 and TRBJ2-1; D not resolved. Germline lookup yields CDR1 LNHDA and CDR2 SQIVND (reference sequence). V shed 5 bases and J shed 0 bases, with 11 bases lying between them. The CDR3 has 15 residues. This CDR3 reads CASSPQRPSYNEQFF. The CDR3 nucleotides read TGTGCCAGTAGTCCCCAGCGACCCTCCTACAATGAGCAGTTCTTC.

The chain uses TRBV7-9 and TRBJ2-1; D is perhaps TRBD2 (6 bases). The germline V gene encodes CDR1 SEHNR and CDR2 FQNEAQ (reference sequence). V was trimmed by 7 bases and J by 9 bases, leaving 16 bases between them. This CDR3 spans 13 amino acids. CDR3 in DNA: TGTGCCAGCAACCCGCCGGGAGCAGCTGAGCAGTTCTTC. This gives the protein CASNPPGAAEQFF.

The chain joins TRBV5-1 to TRBJ2-7; 10 bases agree with TRBD1. J gave up 5 bases and V 3 bases, and 14 bases lay outside the gene matches. The CDR3 consists of 17 residues. Germline CDR1 and CDR2: SGHRS and YFSETQ. The CDR3 reads CASSWGAQTGGGHEQYF. The DNA of the CDR3 is TGCGCCAGCAGCTGGGGGGCCCAGACAGGGGGCGGGCACGAGCAGTACTTC. Full variable domain (rest looked up from reference TRBV5-1 and TRBJ2-7): KAGVTQTPRYLIKTRGQQVTLSCSPISGHRSVSWYQQTPGQGLQFLFEYFSETQRNKGNFPGRFSGRQFSNSRSEMNVSTLELGDSALYLCASSWGAQTGGGHEQYFGPGTRLTVT.

This chain links TRBV14 with TRBJ1-2, with D hard to call. Between the trimmed V and J ends, which lost 0 bases and 7 bases, there was a span of 15 bases. Germline V lookup: CDR1 SGHDN, CDR2 FVKESK. The CDR3 has 15 amino acids. The CDR3 DNA sequence: TGTGCCAGCAGCCAAGATATGTTCCCCCTAGGTGGCTACACCTTC. Its translation: CASSQDMFPLGGYTF.

This clone was detected only a few times. The chain carries TRBV15 and TRBJ1-6, with no clear D. Trimming took 3 bases from V and 8 from J, leaving 11 bases between them. This CDR3 has 14 amino acids. The germline gives CDR1 LNHNV, CDR2 YYDKDF (reference sequence). The CDR3 DNA reads TGTGCCACCAGCAGGGAGGGCACGGATTCACCCCTCCACTTT. This translates into CATSREGTDSPLHF. The full variable domain, its missing parts supplied by reference TRBV15 and TRBJ1-6, is DAMVIQNPRYQVTQFGKPVTLSCSQTLNHNVMYWYQQKSSQAPKLLFHYYDKDFNNEADTPDNFQSRRPNTSFCFLDIRSPGLGDTAMYLCATSREGTDSPLHFGNGTRLTVT.